A selection of T cell receptor beta chains follows, all from one sample in a study of blood T cell repertoires in COVID-19. The method was immunoSEQ multiplex PCR; TCRdb's version includes in-frame clones alone and lacks a portion of them. The sample includes 200,000 to 250,000 clones, more than 85% seen only once; the top ten take 10%. The sample was peripheral blood. Every receptor here comes from a woman between 45 and 60 years old with COVID-19, enrolled during active disease. CDR3s include the opening cysteine and the closing phenylalanine or tryptophan. Fields, in order: V gene, J gene, CDR3 protein.

v_gene: TRBV11-2; j_gene: TRBJ2-5; CDR3aa: CASTSSGGIQETQYF
v_gene: TRBV6-5; j_gene: TRBJ2-5; CDR3aa: CASSFRGPPETQYF
v_gene: TRBV28; j_gene: TRBJ1-2; CDR3aa: CASAPLQSANYGYTF
v_gene: TRBV7-8; j_gene: TRBJ1-1; CDR3aa: CASSERRVGDTEAFF
v_gene: TRBV28; j_gene: TRBJ1-5; CDR3aa: CASQGVPQPQHF
v_gene: TRBV5-8; j_gene: TRBJ2-1; CDR3aa: CASSADRVNGNEQFF
v_gene: TRBV29-1; j_gene: TRBJ2-1; CDR3aa: CSATGTGDLGQFF
v_gene: TRBV2; j_gene: TRBJ1-2; CDR3aa: CASSERTGVGYTF
v_gene: TRBV30; j_gene: TRBJ2-2; CDR3aa: CAWSVRGFTGELFF
v_gene: TRBV5-1; j_gene: TRBJ1-2; CDR3aa: CASSYNRGGYGYTF
v_gene: TRBV5-1; j_gene: TRBJ1-4; CDR3aa: CASRSGTGGGEKLFF
v_gene: TRBV5-1; j_gene: TRBJ1-1; CDR3aa: CASSLGQGGGTEAFF
v_gene: TRBV12-5; j_gene: TRBJ1-5; CDR3aa: CASGLVPTGKSNQPQHF
v_gene: TRBV19; j_gene: TRBJ2-1; CDR3aa: CASTENNEQFF
v_gene: TRBV5-1; j_gene: TRBJ2-7; CDR3aa: CASLRTGSYEQYF
v_gene: TRBV9; j_gene: TRBJ1-2; CDR3aa: CASSSDRGGCYTF
v_gene: TRBV11-2; j_gene: TRBJ2-1; CDR3aa: CASSPPILLGGGAYNEQFF
v_gene: TRBV6-1; j_gene: TRBJ2-1; CDR3aa: CASSERSRYNEQFF
v_gene: TRBV24-1; j_gene: TRBJ2-6; CDR3aa: CATSDLNRADVLTF
v_gene: TRBV5-1; j_gene: TRBJ2-3; CDR3aa: CASSLLASGGRGDTQYF
v_gene: TRBV2; j_gene: TRBJ1-4; CDR3aa: CATKGGLGSEKLFF
v_gene: TRBV11-3; j_gene: TRBJ2-1; CDR3aa: CASSLIGGTGAYNEQFF
v_gene: TRBV27; j_gene: TRBJ2-1; CDR3aa: CASSLFTGYNEQFF
v_gene: TRBV5-6; j_gene: TRBJ1-1; CDR3aa: CASSPWGGHMNTEAFF
v_gene: TRBV5-4; j_gene: TRBJ2-7; CDR3aa: CASRPRGPSYEQYF
v_gene: TRBV5-4; j_gene: TRBJ2-7; CDR3aa: CASTDHRDGNEQYF
v_gene: TRBV28; j_gene: TRBJ1-1; CDR3aa: CASRTGEPEAFF
v_gene: TRBV5-5; j_gene: TRBJ2-3; CDR3aa: CASSPGGDTQYF
v_gene: TRBV27; j_gene: TRBJ1-3; CDR3aa: CASSLLRDRGRGGGNTIYF
v_gene: TRBV5-1; j_gene: TRBJ2-2; CDR3aa: CASSFISTAGELFF
v_gene: TRBV11-2; j_gene: TRBJ2-2; CDR3aa: CASSSSRPSGEKSGELFF
v_gene: TRBV6-1; j_gene: TRBJ2-3; CDR3aa: CASSEAPPDTQYF
v_gene: TRBV15; j_gene: TRBJ1-1; CDR3aa: CATSSAQRIGEAFF
v_gene: TRBV5-6; j_gene: TRBJ1-1; CDR3aa: CASSLTVNTEAFF
v_gene: TRBV19; j_gene: TRBJ1-2; CDR3aa: CASSMTNYGYTF
v_gene: TRBV2; j_gene: TRBJ1-4; CDR3aa: CAGNRGPGEKLFF
v_gene: TRBV3-1/TRBV3-2; j_gene: TRBJ2-7; CDR3aa: CASSQDTTGTSSYEQYF
v_gene: TRBV11-2; j_gene: TRBJ2-1; CDR3aa: CASSSPGREQFF
v_gene: TRBV7-2; j_gene: TRBJ2-1; CDR3aa: CASRLQGAVTYNEQFF
v_gene: TRBV6-5; j_gene: TRBJ1-2; CDR3aa: CASSLSRDRGGYTF
v_gene: TRBV13; j_gene: TRBJ2-7; CDR3aa: CASSWASPGLAGAETPYEQYF
v_gene: TRBV3-1/TRBV3-2; j_gene: TRBJ1-5; CDR3aa: CASKQTGEGQPQHF
v_gene: TRBV14; j_gene: TRBJ1-2; CDR3aa: CASSPFRGEDYGYTF
v_gene: TRBV6-1; j_gene: TRBJ2-2; CDR3aa: CASSERGGSTGELFF
v_gene: TRBV7-9; j_gene: TRBJ1-1; CDR3aa: CASSLLAGQPGTEAFF
v_gene: TRBV28; j_gene: TRBJ2-1; CDR3aa: CASSFGETEMFF
v_gene: TRBV7-2; j_gene: TRBJ2-5; CDR3aa: CASSFGPPAETQYF
v_gene: TRBV30; j_gene: TRBJ2-2; CDR3aa: CAWTHDTSNTGELFF
v_gene: TRBV5-1; j_gene: TRBJ1-2; CDR3aa: CASRKFEEGATSYGYTF
v_gene: TRBV5-4; j_gene: TRBJ1-1; CDR3aa: CATKTGGTSNTEAFF
v_gene: TRBV19; j_gene: TRBJ1-2; CDR3aa: CASARRGYYGYTF
v_gene: TRBV9; j_gene: TRBJ1-4; CDR3aa: CASSRQGAPQGDEKLFF
v_gene: TRBV11-3; j_gene: TRBJ2-3; CDR3aa: CASSLRDFRGTDTQYF
v_gene: TRBV5-1; j_gene: TRBJ1-2; CDR3aa: CASSLGAGGGYGYTF
v_gene: TRBV6-4; j_gene: TRBJ2-2; CDR3aa: CASSEGNTGELFF
v_gene: TRBV2; j_gene: TRBJ2-5; CDR3aa: CASSEAPRAETQYF
v_gene: TRBV5-4; j_gene: TRBJ2-2; CDR3aa: CASSYERTGELFF
v_gene: TRBV29-1; j_gene: TRBJ1-2; CDR3aa: CSVDSTGTGNGYTF
v_gene: TRBV3-1/TRBV3-2; j_gene: TRBJ1-2; CDR3aa: CASSQVGLPGISGYTF